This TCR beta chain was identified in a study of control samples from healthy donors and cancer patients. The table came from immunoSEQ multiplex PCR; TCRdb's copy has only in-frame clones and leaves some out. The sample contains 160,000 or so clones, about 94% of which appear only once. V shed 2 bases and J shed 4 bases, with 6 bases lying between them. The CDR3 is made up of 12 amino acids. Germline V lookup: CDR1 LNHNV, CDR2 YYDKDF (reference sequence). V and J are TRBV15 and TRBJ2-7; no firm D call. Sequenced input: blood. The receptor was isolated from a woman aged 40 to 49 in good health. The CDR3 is CATSRHRYEQYF. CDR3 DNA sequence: TGTGCCACCAGCAGACACAGATACGAGCAGTACTTC.